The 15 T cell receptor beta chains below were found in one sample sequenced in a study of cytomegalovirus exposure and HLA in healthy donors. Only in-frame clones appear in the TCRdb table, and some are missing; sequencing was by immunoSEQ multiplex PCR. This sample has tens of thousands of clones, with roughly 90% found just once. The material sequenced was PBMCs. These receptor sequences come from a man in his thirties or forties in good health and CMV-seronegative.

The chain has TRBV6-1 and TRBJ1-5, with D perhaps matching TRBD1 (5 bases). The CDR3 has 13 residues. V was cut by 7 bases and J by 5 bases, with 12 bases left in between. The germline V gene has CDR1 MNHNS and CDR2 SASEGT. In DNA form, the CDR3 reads TGTGCCAGCAACCCGGGGGAATATCAGCCCCAGCATTTT. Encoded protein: CASNPGEYQPQHF.

The CDR3 bases are TGTGCCAGCAGCTATGACCGACAGGGGTACGCCTACGAGCAGTACTTC. Translation: CASSYDRQGYAYEQYF. V usage is TRBV14 and J usage is TRBJ2-7; TRBD1 matches at 8 bases. Germline V gene lookup returns CDR1 SGHDN and CDR2 FVKESK. The CDR3 has 16 residues. V shed 5 bases and J 2 bases; nucleotides not matched to a gene: 11.

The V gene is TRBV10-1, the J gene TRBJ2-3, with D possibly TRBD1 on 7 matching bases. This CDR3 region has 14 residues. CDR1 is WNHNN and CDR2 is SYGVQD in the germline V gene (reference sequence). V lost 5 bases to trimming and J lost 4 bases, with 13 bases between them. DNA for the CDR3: TGCGCCAGCAGTACAGGGGAGGTCTCAGATACGCAGTATTTT. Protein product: CASSTGEVSDTQYF.

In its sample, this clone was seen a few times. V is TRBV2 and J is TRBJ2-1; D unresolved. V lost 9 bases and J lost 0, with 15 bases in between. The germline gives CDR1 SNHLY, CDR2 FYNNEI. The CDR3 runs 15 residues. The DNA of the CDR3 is TGTGCCAGTAGGAAAGGCGGAAGCTCCTACAATGAGCAGTTCTTC. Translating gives CASRKGGSSYNEQFF.

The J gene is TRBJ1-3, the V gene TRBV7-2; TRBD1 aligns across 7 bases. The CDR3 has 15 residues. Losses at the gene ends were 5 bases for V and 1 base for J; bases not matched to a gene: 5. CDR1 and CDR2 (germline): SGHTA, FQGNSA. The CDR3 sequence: CASSRQGGSGNTIYF. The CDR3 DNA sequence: TGTGCCAGCAGCCGACAGGGTGGTTCTGGAAACACCATATATTTT.

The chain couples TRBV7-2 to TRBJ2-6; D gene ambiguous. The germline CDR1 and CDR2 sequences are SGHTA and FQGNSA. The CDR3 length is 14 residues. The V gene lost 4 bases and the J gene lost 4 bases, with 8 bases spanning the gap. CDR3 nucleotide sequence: TGTGCCAGCAGCTACCAGACAGGGGCCAACGTCCTGACTTTC. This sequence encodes CASSYQTGANVLTF.

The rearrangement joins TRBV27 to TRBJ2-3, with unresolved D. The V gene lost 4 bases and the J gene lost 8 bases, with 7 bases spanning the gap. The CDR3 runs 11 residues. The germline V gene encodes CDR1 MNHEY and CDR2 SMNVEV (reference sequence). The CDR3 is CASSSLRTQYF. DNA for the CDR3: TGTGCCAGCAGTTCCCTCCGTACGCAGTATTTT.

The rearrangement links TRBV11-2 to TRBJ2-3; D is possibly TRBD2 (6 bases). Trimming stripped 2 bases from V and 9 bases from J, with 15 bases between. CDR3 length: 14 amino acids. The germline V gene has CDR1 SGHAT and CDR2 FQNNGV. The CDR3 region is CASSLSSGSGTQYF. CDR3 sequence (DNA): TGTGCCAGCAGCTTATCCTCCGGGAGTGGAACGCAGTATTTT.

The CDR3 region has the DNA TGTGCCAGCAGTTTTCCGGGACTAGCGGGAGAGGAGCAGTTCTTC. Its translation is CASSFPGLAGEEQFF. The chain recombines TRBV28 with TRBJ2-1, with 14 positions matching TRBD2. Trimming cost V 3 bases and J 10 bases; bases outside gene matches: 5. Germline CDR1 reads MDHEN; CDR2 reads SYDVKM. The CDR3 loop spans 15 amino acids. The whole variable domain, remainder taken from reference TRBV28 and TRBJ2-1, is DVKVTQSSRYLVKRTGEKVFLECVQDMDHENMFWYRQDPGLGLRLIYFSYDVKMKEKGDIPEGYSVSREKKERFSLILESASTNQTSMYLCASSFPGLAGEEQFFGPGTRLTVL.

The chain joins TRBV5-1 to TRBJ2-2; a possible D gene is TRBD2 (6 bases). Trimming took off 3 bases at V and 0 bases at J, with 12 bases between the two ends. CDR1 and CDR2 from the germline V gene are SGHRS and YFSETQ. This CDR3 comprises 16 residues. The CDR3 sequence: CASSWEVRANTGELFF. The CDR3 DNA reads TGCGCCAGCAGCTGGGAGGTGAGGGCGAACACCGGGGAGCTGTTTTTT. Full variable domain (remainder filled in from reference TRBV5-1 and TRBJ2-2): KAGVTQTPRYLIKTRGQQVTLSCSPISGHRSVSWYQQTPGQGLQFLFEYFSETQRNKGNFPGRFSGRQFSNSRSEMNVSTLELGDSALYLCASSWEVRANTGELFFGEGSRLTVL.

The DNA for the CDR3 is TGTGCCAGTAATTACCGGGGACACGGGCAAGAGACCCAGTACTTC. It translates to CASNYRGHGQETQYF. The V gene is TRBV2, the J gene TRBJ2-5, with D possibly matching TRBD1 (6 bases). The CDR3 has 15 residues. Germline loops: CDR1 SNHLY, CDR2 FYNNEI. Trimming shortened V by 9 bases and J by 2 bases, and 19 bases separated the two germline ends.

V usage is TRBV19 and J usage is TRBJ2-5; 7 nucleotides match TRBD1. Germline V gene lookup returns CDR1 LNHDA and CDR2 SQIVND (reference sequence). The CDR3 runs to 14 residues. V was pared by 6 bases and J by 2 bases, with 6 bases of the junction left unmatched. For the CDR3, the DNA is TGTGCCAGTAGGAAGACAGGGATACAAGAGACCCAGTACTTC. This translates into CASRKTGIQETQYF.

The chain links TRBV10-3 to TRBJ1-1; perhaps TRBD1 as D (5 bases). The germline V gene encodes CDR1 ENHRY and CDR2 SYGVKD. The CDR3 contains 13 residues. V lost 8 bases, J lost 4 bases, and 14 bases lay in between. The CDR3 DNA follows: TGTGCCATCGGGGGGATGGGACCCACTGAAGCTTTCTTT. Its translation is CAIGGMGPTEAFF.

DNA for the CDR3: TGTGCCAGCAGCCGTCGACTAGAAAGATACAATGAGCAGTTCTTC. Its translation is CASSRRLERYNEQFF. The J gene is TRBJ2-1, the V gene TRBV7-2, with D maybe TRBD2 (6 bases). The germline V and J ends were trimmed by 5 bases and 4 bases, with 15 bases remaining between them. Germline CDR1 reads SGHTA; CDR2 reads FQGNSA. The CDR3 length is 15 residues.

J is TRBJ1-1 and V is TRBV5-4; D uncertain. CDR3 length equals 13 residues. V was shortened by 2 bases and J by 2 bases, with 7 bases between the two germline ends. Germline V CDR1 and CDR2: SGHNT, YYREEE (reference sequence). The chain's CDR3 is CASSLDTNTEAFF. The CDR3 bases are TGTGCCAGCAGCTTAGACACCAACACTGAAGCTTTCTTT.